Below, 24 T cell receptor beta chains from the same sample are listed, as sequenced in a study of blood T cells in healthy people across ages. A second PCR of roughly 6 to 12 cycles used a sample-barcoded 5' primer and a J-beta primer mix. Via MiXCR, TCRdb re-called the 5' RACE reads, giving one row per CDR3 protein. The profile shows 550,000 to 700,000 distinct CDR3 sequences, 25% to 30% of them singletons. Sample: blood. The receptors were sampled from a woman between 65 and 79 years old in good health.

CDR3 DNA: TGTGCCAGCAGCTTAGCCGCGACAGGGAACTACGAGCAGTACTTC. It codes for CASSLAATGNYEQYF. The chain combines TRBV7-9 with TRBJ2-7; TRBD1 aligns across 7 bases. V trimming: 0 bases; J trimming: 3 bases; junction bases outside the gene matches: 5. Germline-derived CDR1 and CDR2 are SEHNR and FQNEAQ (reference sequence). The CDR3 is 15 amino acids.

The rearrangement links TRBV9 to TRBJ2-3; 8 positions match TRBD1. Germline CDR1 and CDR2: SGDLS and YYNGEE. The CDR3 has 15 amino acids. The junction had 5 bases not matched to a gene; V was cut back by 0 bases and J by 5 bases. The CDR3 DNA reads TGTGCCAGCAGCGTAGCCGGGACAGGAGGAGATACGCAGTATTTT. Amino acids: CASSVAGTGGDTQYF.

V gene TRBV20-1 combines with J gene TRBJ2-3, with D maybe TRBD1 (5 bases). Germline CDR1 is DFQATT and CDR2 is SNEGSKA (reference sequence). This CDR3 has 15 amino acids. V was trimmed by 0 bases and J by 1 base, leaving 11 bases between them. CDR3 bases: TGCAGTGCTAGAGAACCGGGCAGGGGCACAGATACGCAGTATTTT. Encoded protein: CSAREPGRGTDTQYF.

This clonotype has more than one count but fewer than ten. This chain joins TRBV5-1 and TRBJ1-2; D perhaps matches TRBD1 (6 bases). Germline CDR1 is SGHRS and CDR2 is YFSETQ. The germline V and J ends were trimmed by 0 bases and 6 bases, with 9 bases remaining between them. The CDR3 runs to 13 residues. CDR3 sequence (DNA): TGCGCCAGCAGCTTGGCCTCAGGGGATGGCTACACCTTC. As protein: CASSLASGDGYTF.

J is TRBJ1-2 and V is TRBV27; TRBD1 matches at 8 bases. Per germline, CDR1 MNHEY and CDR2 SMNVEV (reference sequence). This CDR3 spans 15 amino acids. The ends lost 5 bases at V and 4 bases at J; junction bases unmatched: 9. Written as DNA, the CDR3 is TGTGCCAGCAGTCTAAACAGGGGGGGAGGCTATGGCTACACCTTC. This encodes CASSLNRGGGYGYTF.

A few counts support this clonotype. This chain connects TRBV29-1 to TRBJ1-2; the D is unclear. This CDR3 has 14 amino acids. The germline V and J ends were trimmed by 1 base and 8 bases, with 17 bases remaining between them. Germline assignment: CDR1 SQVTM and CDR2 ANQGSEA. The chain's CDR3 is CSVEGRLGLDGYTF. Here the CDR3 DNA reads TGCAGCGTTGAAGGGCGTCTGGGGTTAGACGGCTACACCTTC.

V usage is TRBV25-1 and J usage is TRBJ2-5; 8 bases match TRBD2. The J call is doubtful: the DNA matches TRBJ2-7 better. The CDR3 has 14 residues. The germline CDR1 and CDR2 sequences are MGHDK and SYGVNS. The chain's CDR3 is CASSKPGGGYEQYF. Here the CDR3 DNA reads TGTGCCAGCAGTAAACCGGGAGGGGGGTACGAGCAGTACTTC.

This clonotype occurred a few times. The DNA for the CDR3 is TGTGCCAGCACCACCTATTGGGAAACCGGGGAGCTGTTTTTT. It yields the protein CASTTYWETGELFF. The genes are TRBV11-1 and TRBJ2-2; D unclear. V gave up 7 bases and J gave up 5 bases, with 14 bases separating them. The CDR3 sequence is 14 residues long. Per germline, CDR1 SGHAT and CDR2 FQDESV (reference sequence).

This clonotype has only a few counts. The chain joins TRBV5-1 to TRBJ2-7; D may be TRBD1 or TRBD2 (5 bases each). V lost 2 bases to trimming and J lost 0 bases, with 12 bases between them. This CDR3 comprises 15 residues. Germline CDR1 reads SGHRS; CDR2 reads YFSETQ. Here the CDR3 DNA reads TGCGCCAGCAGCTTCGGGGCTGCAGACTCCTACGAGCAGTACTTC. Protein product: CASSFGAADSYEQYF.

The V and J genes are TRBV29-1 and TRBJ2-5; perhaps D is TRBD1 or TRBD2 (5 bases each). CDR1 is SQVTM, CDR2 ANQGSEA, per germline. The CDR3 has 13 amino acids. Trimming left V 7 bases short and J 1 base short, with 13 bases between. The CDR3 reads CSALSGAQETQYF. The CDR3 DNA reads TGCAGCGCCCTATCCGGGGCCCAAGAGACCCAGTACTTC.

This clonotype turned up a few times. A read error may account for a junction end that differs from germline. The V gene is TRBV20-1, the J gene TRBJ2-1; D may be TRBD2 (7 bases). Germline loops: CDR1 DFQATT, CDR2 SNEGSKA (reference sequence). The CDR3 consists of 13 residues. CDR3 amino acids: CSGEGGPYIEQFF. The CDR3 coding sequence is TGCAGCGGGGAGGGGGGCCCCTACATTGAGCAGTTCTTC.

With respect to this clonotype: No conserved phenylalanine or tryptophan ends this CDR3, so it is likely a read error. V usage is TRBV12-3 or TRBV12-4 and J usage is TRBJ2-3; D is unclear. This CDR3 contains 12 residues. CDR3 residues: CASNVGTDMQYL. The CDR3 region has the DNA TGTGCCAGCAACGTTGGCACAGATATGCAGTATCTT.

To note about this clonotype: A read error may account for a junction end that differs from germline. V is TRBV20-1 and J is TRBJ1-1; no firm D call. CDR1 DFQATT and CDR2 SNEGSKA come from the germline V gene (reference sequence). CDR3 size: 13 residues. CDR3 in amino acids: CSATRAVNTGAFF. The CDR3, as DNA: TGCAGTGCTACGAGGGCAGTTAACACTGGAGCTTTCTTT.

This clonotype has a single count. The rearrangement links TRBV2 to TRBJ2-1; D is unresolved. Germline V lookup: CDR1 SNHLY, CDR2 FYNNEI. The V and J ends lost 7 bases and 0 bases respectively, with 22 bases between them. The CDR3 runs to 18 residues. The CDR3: CASILKPITYSSYNEQFF. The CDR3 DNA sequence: TGTGCCAGCATCTTAAAGCCCATTACATATAGCTCCTACAATGAGCAGTTCTTC.

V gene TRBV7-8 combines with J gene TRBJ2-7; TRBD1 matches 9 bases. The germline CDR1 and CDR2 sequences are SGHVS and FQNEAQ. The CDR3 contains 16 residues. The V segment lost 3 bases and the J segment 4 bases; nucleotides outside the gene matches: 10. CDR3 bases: TGTGCCAGCAGCTTGGGTCCGGGACAGGGAACTTACGAGCAGTACTTC. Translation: CASSLGPGQGTYEQYF.

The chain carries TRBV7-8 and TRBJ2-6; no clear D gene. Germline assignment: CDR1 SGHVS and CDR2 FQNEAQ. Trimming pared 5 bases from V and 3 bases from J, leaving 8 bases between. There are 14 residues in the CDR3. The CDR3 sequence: CASSPRFGANVLTF. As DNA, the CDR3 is TGTGCCAGCAGCCCCCGTTTTGGGGCCAACGTCCTGACTTTC. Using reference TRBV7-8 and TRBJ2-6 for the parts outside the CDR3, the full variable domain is GAGVSQSPRYKVAKRGQDVALRCDPISGHVSLFWYQQALGQGPEFLTYFQNEAQLDKSGLPSDRFFAERPEGSVSTLKIQRTQQEDSAVYLCASSPRFGANVLTFGAGSRLTVL.

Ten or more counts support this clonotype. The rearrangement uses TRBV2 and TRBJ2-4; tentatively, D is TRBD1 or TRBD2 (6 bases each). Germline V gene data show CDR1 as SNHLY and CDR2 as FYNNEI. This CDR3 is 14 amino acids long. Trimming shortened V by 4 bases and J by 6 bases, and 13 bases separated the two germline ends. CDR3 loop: CASSGGGKGNIQYF. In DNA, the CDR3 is TGTGCCAGCAGTGGAGGGGGGAAGGGAAACATTCAGTACTTC.

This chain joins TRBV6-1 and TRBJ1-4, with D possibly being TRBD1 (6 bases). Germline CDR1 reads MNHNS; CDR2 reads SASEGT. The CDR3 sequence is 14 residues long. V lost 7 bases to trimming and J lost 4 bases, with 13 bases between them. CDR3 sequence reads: CASTQRGNNEKLFF. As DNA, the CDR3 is TGTGCCAGCACCCAGAGGGGGAATAATGAAAAACTGTTTTTT.

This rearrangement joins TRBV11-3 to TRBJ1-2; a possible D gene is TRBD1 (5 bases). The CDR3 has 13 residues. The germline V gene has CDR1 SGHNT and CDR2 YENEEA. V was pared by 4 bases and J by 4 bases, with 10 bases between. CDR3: CASSYGDGYGYTF. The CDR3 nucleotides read TGTGCCAGCAGCTACGGGGACGGCTATGGCTACACCTTC.

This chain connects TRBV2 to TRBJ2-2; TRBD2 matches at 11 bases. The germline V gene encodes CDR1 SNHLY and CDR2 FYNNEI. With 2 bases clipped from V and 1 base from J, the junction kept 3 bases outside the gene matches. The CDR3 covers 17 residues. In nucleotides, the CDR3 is TGTGCCAGCAGTGAACGACTAGCGGGGCGGAACACCGGGGAGCTGTTTTTT. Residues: CASSERLAGRNTGELFF. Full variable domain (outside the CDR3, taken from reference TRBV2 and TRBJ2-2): EPEVTQTPSHQVTQMGQEVILRCVPISNHLYFYWYRQILGQKVEFLVSFYNNEISEKSEIFDDQFSVERPDGSNFTLKIRSTKLEDSAMYFCASSERLAGRNTGELFFGEGSRLTVL.

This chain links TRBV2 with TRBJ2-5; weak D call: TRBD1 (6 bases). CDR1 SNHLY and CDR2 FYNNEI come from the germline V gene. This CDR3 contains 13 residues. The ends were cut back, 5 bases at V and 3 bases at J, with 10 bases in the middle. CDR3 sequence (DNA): TGTGCCAGCAGTCCCGACAGGAAAGAGACCCAGTACTTC. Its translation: CASSPDRKETQYF.

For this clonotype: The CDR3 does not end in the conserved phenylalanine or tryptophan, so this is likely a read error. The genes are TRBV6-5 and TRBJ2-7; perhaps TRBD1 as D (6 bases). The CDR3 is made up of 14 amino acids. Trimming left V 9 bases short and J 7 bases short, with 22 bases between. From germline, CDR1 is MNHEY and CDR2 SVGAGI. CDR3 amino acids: CASQSHRATGEQYL. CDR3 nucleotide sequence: TGTGCCAGTCAATCCCACAGGGCTACTGGAGAGCAGTACCTC.

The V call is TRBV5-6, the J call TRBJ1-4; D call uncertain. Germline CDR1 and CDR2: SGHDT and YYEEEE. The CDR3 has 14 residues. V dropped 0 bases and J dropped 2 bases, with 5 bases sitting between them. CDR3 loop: CASSLGRTNEKLFF. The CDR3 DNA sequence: TGTGCCAGCAGCTTGGGGAGGACTAATGAAAAACTGTTTTTT.

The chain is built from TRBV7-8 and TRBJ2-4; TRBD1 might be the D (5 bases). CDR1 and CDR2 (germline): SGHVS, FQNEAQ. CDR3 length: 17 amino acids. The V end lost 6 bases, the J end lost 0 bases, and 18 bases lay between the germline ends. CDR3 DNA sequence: TGTGCCAGCAGTCATCTCCCGGACACACTAGCCAAAAACATTCAGTACTTC. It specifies CASSHLPDTLAKNIQYF.